The sequence of this T cell receptor beta chain was determined in a study of T cell responses to AZD1222 COVID-19 vaccine. The CDR3 has 16 amino acids. From germline, CDR1 is SGHRS and CDR2 YFSETQ. With 5 bases removed from V and 0 bases from J, the gap between germline ends came to 17 bases. Using immunoSEQ multiplex PCR, the repertoire was profiled, and TCRdb retains in-frame clones only, with some absent. The sample consists of roughly 180,000 clones, 80% to 90% of them appearing once. The source is an adult in good health. Sequences were derived from peripheral blood, sampled on day 0 of MenACWY control vaccination. The rearrangement joins TRBV5-1 to TRBJ1-1, with D possibly matching TRBD1 (5 bases). CDR3 protein: CASSTWDPTMNTEAFF. In DNA form, the CDR3 reads TGCGCCAGCAGTACTTGGGACCCCACTATGAACACTGAAGCTTTCTTT. The complete variable domain, with remaining parts taken from reference TRBV5-1 and TRBJ1-1, reads KAGVTQTPRYLIKTRGQQVTLSCSPISGHRSVSWYQQTPGQGLQFLFEYFSETQRNKGNFPGRFSGRQFSNSRSEMNVSTLELGDSALYLCASSTWDPTMNTEAFFGQGTRLTVV.